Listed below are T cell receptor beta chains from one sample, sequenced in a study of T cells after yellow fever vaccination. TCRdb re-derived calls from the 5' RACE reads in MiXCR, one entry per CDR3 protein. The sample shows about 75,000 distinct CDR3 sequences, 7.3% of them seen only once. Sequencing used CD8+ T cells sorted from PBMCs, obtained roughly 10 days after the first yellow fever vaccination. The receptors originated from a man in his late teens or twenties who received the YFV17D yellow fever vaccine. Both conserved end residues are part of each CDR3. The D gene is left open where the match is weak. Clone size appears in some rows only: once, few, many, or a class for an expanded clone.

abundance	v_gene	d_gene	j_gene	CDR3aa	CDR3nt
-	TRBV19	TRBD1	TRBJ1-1	CASSMWTGAGVNTEAFF	TGTGCCAGTAGTATGTGGACAGGGGCGGGGGTGAACACTGAAGCTTTCTTT
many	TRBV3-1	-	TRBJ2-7	CASSQATEGIHEQYF	TGTGCCAGCAGCCAAGCCACCGAGGGAATCCACGAGCAGTACTTC
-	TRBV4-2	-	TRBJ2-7	CASSQKGHANEQYF	TGTGCCAGCAGCCAAAAAGGTCACGCCAACGAGCAGTACTTC
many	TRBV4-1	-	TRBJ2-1	CASSREGQPGRDEQFF	TGCGCCAGCAGCCGGGAGGGACAACCCGGTCGAGATGAGCAGTTCTTC
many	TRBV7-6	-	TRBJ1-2	CASSLWDGANYGYTF	TGTGCCAGCAGCTTGTGGGACGGAGCTAACTATGGCTACACCTTC
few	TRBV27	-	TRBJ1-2	CASSTVWGDYGYTF	TGTGCCAGCAGTACGGTCTGGGGTGACTATGGCTACACCTTC
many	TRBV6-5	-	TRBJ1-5	CASSYGVSNQPQHF	TGTGCCAGCAGTTACGGGGTAAGCAATCAGCCCCAGCATTTT
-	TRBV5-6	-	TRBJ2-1	CARSPGVRHNEQFF	TGTGCCAGGAGCCCCGGGGTCCGGCACAATGAGCAGTTCTTC
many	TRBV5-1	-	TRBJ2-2	CASSLKAANTGELFF	TGCGCCAGCAGCTTGAAGGCAGCGAACACCGGGGAGCTGTTTTTT
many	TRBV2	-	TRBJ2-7	CASSDVGENEQYF	TGTGCCAGCAGTGATGTAGGGGAGAACGAGCAGTACTTC
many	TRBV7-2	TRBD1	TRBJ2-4	CASRRLIGQGYIQYF	TGTGCCAGCAGGCGACTCATAGGACAGGGGTACATTCAGTACTTC
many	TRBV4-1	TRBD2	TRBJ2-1	CASSPARLAGLYNEQFF	TGCGCCAGCAGCCCCGCCCGACTAGCGGGGCTTTACAATGAGCAGTTCTTC
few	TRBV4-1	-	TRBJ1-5	CASSQESGYTQPQHF	TGCGCCAGCAGCCAAGAGTCGGGGTATACTCAGCCCCAGCATTTT
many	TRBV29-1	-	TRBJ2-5	CSVEDNGETQYF	TGCAGCGTTGAAGATAACGGGGAGACCCAGTACTTC
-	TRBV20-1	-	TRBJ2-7	CSASQGRPYEQYF	TGCAGTGCTAGCCAGGGGCGGCCCTACGAGCAGTACTTC
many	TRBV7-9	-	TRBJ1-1	CASSLGGTPEAFF	TGTGCCAGCAGCTTGGGTGGTACGCCTGAAGCTTTCTTT
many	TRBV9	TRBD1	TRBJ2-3	CASSVEDRATDTQYF	TGTGCCAGCAGCGTGGAGGACAGGGCCACAGATACGCAGTATTTT
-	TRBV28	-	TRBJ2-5	CASSPDSVAETQYF	TGTGCCAGCAGTCCTGACAGTGTGGCAGAGACCCAGTACTTC
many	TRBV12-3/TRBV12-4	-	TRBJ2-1	CASSLSLPYNEQFF	TGTGCCAGCAGTTTGAGTCTCCCCTACAATGAGCAGTTCTTC
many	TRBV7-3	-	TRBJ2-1	CASSSGGSYNEQFF	TGTGCCAGCAGCTCGGGCGGTTCCTACAATGAGCAGTTCTTC
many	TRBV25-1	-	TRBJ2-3	CASSEYLGPLFRDTQYF	TGTGCCAGCAGTGAATATCTGGGGCCTCTCTTCAGAGATACGCAGTATTTT
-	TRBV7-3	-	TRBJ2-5	CASSLTANQETQYF	TGTGCCAGCAGCTTGACAGCTAACCAAGAGACCCAGTACTTC
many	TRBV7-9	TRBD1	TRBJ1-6	CASSPRTGPNSPLHF	TGTGCCAGCAGCCCTCGGACAGGGCCTAATTCACCCCTCCACTTT
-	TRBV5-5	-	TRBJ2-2	CASSPLDGSSWELFF	TGTGCCAGCAGCCCCCTGGACGGGAGCTCGTGGGAGCTGTTTTTT
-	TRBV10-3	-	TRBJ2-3	CAISESDGDTQYF	TGTGCCATCAGTGAGTCGGATGGGGATACGCAGTATTTT
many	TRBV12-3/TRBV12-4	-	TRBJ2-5	CASSFFLRGSGSQYF	TGTGCCAGCAGTTTTTTCCTCCGGGGCTCGGGGTCCCAGTACTTC
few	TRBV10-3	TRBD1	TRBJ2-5	CAISGIRDSTQETQYF	TGTGCCATCAGTGGGATCCGGGACAGCACCCAAGAGACCCAGTACTTC
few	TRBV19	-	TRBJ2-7	CASSFSVGAYEQYF	TGTGCCAGTAGTTTCTCTGTCGGAGCCTACGAGCAGTACTTC
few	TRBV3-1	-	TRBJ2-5	CASSQGIVRTQYF	TGTGCCAGCAGCCAAGGCATCGTCCGGACCCAGTACTTC
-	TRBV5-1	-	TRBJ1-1	CASSKAYSEGNTEAFF	TGCGCCAGCAGCAAAGCATACTCGGAAGGGAACACTGAAGCTTTCTTT
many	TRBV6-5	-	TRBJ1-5	CASSLLQGGNQPQHF	TGTGCCAGCAGTCTACTCCAGGGTGGCAATCAGCCCCAGCATTTT
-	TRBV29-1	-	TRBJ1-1	CRANREGTEAFF	TGCAGAGCGAACAGGGAAGGCACTGAAGCTTTCTTT
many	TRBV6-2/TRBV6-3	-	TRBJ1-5	CASSPGAGQPQHF	TGTGCCAGCAGCCCCGGGGCAGGGCAGCCCCAGCATTTT
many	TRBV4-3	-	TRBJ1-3	CASSQDLWSSGNTIYF	TGCGCCAGCAGCCAAGATCTCTGGAGCTCTGGAAACACCATATATTTT
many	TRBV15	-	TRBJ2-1	CATSGIDSNEQFF	TGTGCCACCAGCGGAATAGACAGCAATGAGCAGTTCTTC
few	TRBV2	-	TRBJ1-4	CASSRGVGEKLFF	TGTGCCAGCAGTCGGGGGGTCGGAGAAAAACTGTTTTTT
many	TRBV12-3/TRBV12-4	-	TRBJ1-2	CASSWGRRGDGYTF	TGTGCCAGCAGTTGGGGGCGAAGGGGGGATGGCTACACCTTC
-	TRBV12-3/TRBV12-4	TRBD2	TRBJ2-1	CATRSGGHEQFF	TGTGCCACCAGATCGGGGGGACATGAGCAGTTCTTC
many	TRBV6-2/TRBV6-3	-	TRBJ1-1	CASNTNWGTEAFF	TGTGCCAGCAACACCAACTGGGGCACTGAAGCTTTCTTT
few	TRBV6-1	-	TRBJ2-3	CASALGGATNTQYF	TGTGCCAGCGCCTTAGGGGGTGCTACTAATACGCAGTATTTT
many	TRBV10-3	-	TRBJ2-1	CAIDQGFGNEQFF	TGTGCCATTGACCAGGGGTTTGGAAATGAGCAGTTCTTC
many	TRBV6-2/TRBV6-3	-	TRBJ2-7	CASSSYHVYF	TGTGCCAGCAGTTCGTATCATGTGTACTTC
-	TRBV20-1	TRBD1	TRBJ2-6	CSATGTGISGANVLTF	TGCAGTGCTACCGGGACAGGGATATCTGGGGCCAACGTCCTGACTTTC